The 25 T cell receptor beta chains reported below all come from one sample, sequenced in a study of blood T cell repertoires in COVID-19. The protocol was immunoSEQ multiplex PCR, while the TCRdb copy is restricted to in-frame clones and leaves out a portion. This sample has 95,000 to 110,000 clones, with 89% found just once. The sequencing input was peripheral blood. The source is a woman aged 60-75 years with acute or convalescent COVID-19.

This clone was seen a single time. The V call is TRBV3-1 (or the pseudogene TRBV3-2), the J call TRBJ1-2; D not certain. Per the germline V gene, CDR1 is LGHDT and CDR2 is YNNKEL (reference sequence). The germline V and J ends were trimmed by 4 bases and 4 bases, with 16 bases remaining between them. This CDR3 region has 15 residues. The CDR3 bases are TGTGCCAGCAGCCCCACCGGAGGTAGCAGCTATGGCTACACCTTC. This gives the protein CASSPTGGSSYGYTF.

V and J are TRBV12-5 and TRBJ2-3; the match to TRBD1 covers 7 bases. The V and J ends lost 5 bases and 6 bases, in that order; junction bases with no gene match: 5. The CDR3 has 13 amino acids. Germline CDR1 reads LGHNT; CDR2 reads FRNRAP. CDR3 amino acids: CASGPLQGDTQYF. CDR3 DNA sequence: TGTGCTAGTGGTCCCCTACAGGGGGATACGCAGTATTTT.

This chain uses TRBV7-9 with TRBJ2-5; 10 nucleotides align to TRBD2. The junction had 15 bases not matched to a gene; V was cut back by 4 bases and J by 7 bases. Looked up from germline, CDR1 is SEHNR and CDR2 is FQNEAQ (reference sequence). This CDR3 is built from 17 residues. The CDR3 loop is CASSSRASLAGVVTQYF. In DNA form, the CDR3 reads TGTGCCAGCAGCTCACGAGCCTCTCTAGCGGGAGTGGTGACCCAGTACTTC.

V is TRBV5-1 and J is TRBJ1-5, with TRBD1 matching 7 bases. This CDR3 has 14 residues. The germline V gene has CDR1 SGHRS and CDR2 YFSETQ. V dropped 4 bases and J dropped 3; count of bases not matched to a gene: 4. The CDR3 DNA reads TGCGCCAGCAGCCCAGGACAGGCCAATCAGCCCCAGCATTTT. It codes for CASSPGQANQPQHF.

The genes are TRBV29-1 and TRBJ2-1; TRBD2 is a possible D gene (6 bases). V was pared by 5 bases and J by 5 bases, with 13 bases between. Germline CDR1 is SQVTM and CDR2 is ANQGSEA. The CDR3 runs 13 residues. The CDR3: CSVKASVNNEQFF. For the CDR3, the DNA is TGCAGCGTTAAGGCTAGCGTTAACAATGAGCAGTTCTTC.

This chain connects TRBV30 to TRBJ1-2; D remains unclear. Trimming stripped 3 bases from V and 4 bases from J, with 12 bases between. Germline V gene lookup returns CDR1 GTSNPN and CDR2 SVGIG (reference sequence). The length of the CDR3 is 13 residues. The CDR3 region is CAWSPGEFYGYTF. The CDR3 DNA sequence: TGTGCCTGGAGCCCCGGGGAGTTCTATGGCTACACCTTC.

V is TRBV3-1 (or the pseudogene TRBV3-2) and J is TRBJ1-2; no clear D gene. In germline, CDR1 is LGHDT, CDR2 YNNKEL (reference sequence). V was trimmed by 4 bases and J by 9 bases, leaving 18 bases between them. The CDR3 sequence is 14 residues long. CDR3 in DNA: TGTGCCAGCAGCCTCATAGAGGCTCCGAGGAGCTACACCTTC. It is translated as CASSLIEAPRSYTF.

This chain uses TRBV6-5 with TRBJ1-4; 7 bases agree with TRBD1. The V gene end was trimmed by 6 bases and the J gene end by 5 bases; junction bases not matched to a gene: 9. Germline V gives CDR1 MNHEY, CDR2 SVGAGI. There are 15 residues in the CDR3. This CDR3 reads CASRSRQGLNEKLFF. The CDR3 DNA follows: TGTGCCAGCAGGAGTCGACAGGGACTGAATGAAAAACTGTTTTTT.

V gene TRBV5-5 combines with J gene TRBJ2-5; D possibly corresponds to TRBD2 (5 bases). V dropped 4 bases and J dropped 1 base, with 17 bases sitting between them. This CDR3 region has 16 residues. Germline V lookup: CDR1 SGHKS, CDR2 YYEKEE (reference sequence). The CDR3 here is CASSPGLSPAQETQYF. DNA of the CDR3: TGTGCCAGCAGCCCTGGACTCAGCCCTGCCCAAGAGACCCAGTACTTC.

Details on this clone: Additional DNA sequences in this sample encode the identical CDR3. The chain links TRBV3-1 (or the pseudogene TRBV3-2) to TRBJ1-1; 8 bases align to TRBD1. V trimming: 8 bases; J trimming: 4 bases; junction bases outside the gene matches: 3. The CDR3 loop spans 12 amino acids. Germline V gives CDR1 LGHDT, CDR2 YNNKEL (reference sequence). The CDR3 spells CASADRGTEAFF. The CDR3 DNA reads as TGTGCCAGCGCAGACAGGGGCACTGAAGCTTTCTTT.

Here the CDR3 DNA reads TGTGCCAGCAGTGGGCCGGGCCGGGAGTATTCACCCCTCCACTTT. Amino acid sequence: CASSGPGREYSPLHF. This chain links TRBV2 with TRBJ1-6; D is undetermined. This CDR3 has 15 residues. Trimming took off 4 bases at V and 8 bases at J, with 15 bases between the two ends. Germline V CDR1 and CDR2: SNHLY, FYNNEI.

The V and J genes are TRBV2 and TRBJ1-1; D is undetermined. The germline CDR1 and CDR2 sequences are SNHLY and FYNNEI. The ends were cut back, 6 bases at V and 2 bases at J, with 19 bases in the middle. This CDR3 has 16 residues. DNA for the CDR3: TGTGCCAGCAGGGGCGGGTTGGCCTCAATCAACACTGAAGCTTTCTTT. It yields the protein CASRGGLASINTEAFF.

The gene calls are TRBV5-4 and TRBJ1-2; D is perhaps TRBD1 (6 bases). V lost 4 bases and J 1 base, leaving 11 bases between the germline ends. The germline V gene has CDR1 SGHNT and CDR2 YYREEE (reference sequence). The CDR3 spans 14 residues. The CDR3 DNA reads TGTGCCAGCAGCCTACAGGGCGTTAACTATGGCTACACCTTC. This translates into CASSLQGVNYGYTF.

The rearrangement joins TRBV3-1 (or the pseudogene TRBV3-2) to TRBJ1-2; 8 bases are shared with TRBD1. The length of the CDR3 is 14 residues. Per germline, CDR1 LGHDT and CDR2 YNNKEL (reference sequence). V trimming: 1 base; J trimming: 4 bases; junction bases outside the gene matches: 2. CDR3 amino acids: CASSQGTGGYGYTF. The CDR3 coding sequence is TGTGCCAGCAGCCAAGGCACAGGGGGCTATGGCTACACCTTC.

Written as DNA, the CDR3 is TGTGCCAGTAGTACCCCGGGACAGGCCTACGAGCAGTACTTC. Amino acid sequence: CASSTPGQAYEQYF. This chain links TRBV19 with TRBJ2-7, with 8 nucleotides matching TRBD1. Germline values: CDR1 LNHDA, CDR2 SQIVND (reference sequence). The CDR3 is 14 residues long. With 4 bases clipped from V and 2 bases from J, the junction kept 4 bases outside the gene matches.

The V and J genes are TRBV29-1 and TRBJ1-1, with a possible D match to TRBD1 (5 bases). This CDR3 region has 12 residues. Germline V lookup: CDR1 SQVTM, CDR2 ANQGSEA. Trimming shortened V by 5 bases and J by 0 bases, and 7 bases separated the two germline ends. CDR3 in amino acids: CSVMTVNTEAFF. Here the CDR3 DNA reads TGCAGCGTTATGACAGTGAACACTGAAGCTTTCTTT.

This clone was observed a few times. The V and J genes are TRBV12-3 or TRBV12-4 and TRBJ1-2; TRBD1 aligns across 9 bases. This CDR3 contains 13 residues. Trimming took 6 bases from V and 3 from J; bases not matched to a gene: 2. As DNA, the CDR3 is TGTGCCAGCAGGGGACAGGGCGACTATGGCTACACCTTC. Its protein product is CASRGQGDYGYTF.

V and J are TRBV6-5 and TRBJ2-1; 9 bases are a match to TRBD1. CDR3 length equals 15 residues. Germline V gene data show CDR1 as MNHEY and CDR2 as SVGAGI. With V trimmed by 7 bases and J by 6 bases, 10 bases remained unmatched. For the CDR3, the DNA is TGTGCCAGCAACCTCCGGACAGGGGTTCCCAATGAGCAGTTCTTC. It codes for CASNLRTGVPNEQFF.

This sequence joins TRBV27 and TRBJ2-7; D is possibly TRBD2 (5 bases). The CDR3 sequence is 16 residues long. With 5 bases removed from V and 7 bases from J, the gap between germline ends came to 24 bases. Germline CDR1 reads MNHEY; CDR2 reads SMNVEV (reference sequence). The CDR3 spells CASSNRAPPSPGEQYF. Here the CDR3 DNA reads TGTGCCAGCAGTAACCGGGCCCCCCCGAGCCCGGGGGAGCAGTACTTC.

This sequence joins TRBV19 and TRBJ1-2; 8 bases are a match to TRBD1. This CDR3 contains 16 residues. Germline V gene lookup returns CDR1 LNHDA and CDR2 SQIVND (reference sequence). Germline trimming cut 6 bases from V and 0 bases from J; bases unmatched to any gene: 9. CDR3 in DNA: TGTGCCAGTAGCACTACCCCGACAGGGGCTAACTATGGCTACACCTTC. The encoded protein is CASSTTPTGANYGYTF.

In this sample, this clone turned up a few times. The chain's CDR3 is CASRSGQVTTDTQYF. The CDR3 DNA reads TGTGCCAGCAGATCGGGACAAGTAACCACAGATACGCAGTATTTT. The chain links TRBV2 to TRBJ2-3; a weak D match, TRBD1 (6 bases). The CDR3 has 15 amino acids. V was trimmed by 6 bases and J by 2 bases, leaving 15 bases between them. CDR1 is SNHLY and CDR2 is FYNNEI in the germline V gene.

The rearrangement links TRBV24-1 to TRBJ2-2; D might be TRBD1 (5 bases). The CDR3 sequence is 14 residues long. Trimming shortened V by 7 bases and J by 1 base, and 9 bases separated the two germline ends. The V gene's germline CDR1 is KGHDR and CDR2 SFDVKD. CDR3 nucleotide sequence: TGTGCCACCAGAGCTGGACAGAACACCGGGGAGCTGTTTTTT. It is translated as CATRAGQNTGELFF.

The rearrangement links TRBV2 to TRBJ1-5; D not resolved. Germline-derived CDR1 and CDR2 are SNHLY and FYNNEI. V lost 6 bases, J lost 5 bases, and 17 bases lay in between. This CDR3 comprises 15 residues. The CDR3 nucleotides are TGTGCCAGCAGGCCCGGGTACCGGGTGGATCAGCCCCAGCATTTT. Its translation is CASRPGYRVDQPQHF.

The V gene is TRBV2, the J gene TRBJ1-1; 7 nucleotides align to TRBD1. The CDR3 is 15 amino acids. From germline, CDR1 is SNHLY and CDR2 FYNNEI. V shed 8 bases, J shed 1 base, and the junction held 10 bases outside the gene matches. The chain's CDR3 is CASGAPDRANTEAFF. In nucleotides, the CDR3 is TGTGCCAGCGGTGCTCCCGACAGGGCGAACACTGAAGCTTTCTTT.

The chain recombines TRBV5-1 with TRBJ1-6; 7 nucleotides line up with TRBD1. With V trimmed by 0 bases and J by 6 bases, 3 bases remained unmatched. CDR3 length: 15 amino acids. Germline CDR1 is SGHRS and CDR2 is YFSETQ. The CDR3: CASSLGGTVNSPLHF. CDR3 in DNA: TGCGCCAGCAGCTTGGGGGGGACAGTTAATTCACCCCTCCACTTT.